One T cell receptor beta chain is described in this entry. Original data processing: Nucleated cell number was recorded as an estimate derived from reference gene primer amplification. Measured with immunoSEQ multiplex PCR; TCRdb has only the in-frame clones, and not every one. V, J and clone size are taken as reported in that table, and D and trimming were inferred from the DNA itself. The table has about 140,000 clones, about three quarters seen once. This sample was taken from a study of blood T cell repertoires in COVID-19. Study at large: Specimens from acute and convalescent COVID-19 originated in the United States, Italy and Spain. T cells, B-cell-depleted T cells, or PBMCs supplied cDNA or gDNA.

The V end lost 7 bases, the J end lost 4 bases, and 8 bases lay between the germline ends. The CDR3 length is 11 residues. The V gene's germline CDR1 is GTSNPN and CDR2 SVGIG (reference sequence). The sequence came from a man in his fifties or sixties with acute or convalescent COVID-19. This chain links TRBV30 with TRBJ2-1; maybe TRBD2 (5 bases). The sequenced material came from peripheral blood. The CDR3 reads CASREYNEQFF. The CDR3 DNA follows: TGTGCCTCTAGGGAGTACAATGAGCAGTTCTTC.